This T cell receptor beta chain comes out of a study of blood T cell repertoires in COVID-19. In the authors' methods: How many nucleated cells were present was estimated from reference gene primer amplification. TCRdb's copy holds only in-frame clones and misses some; the assay was immunoSEQ multiplex PCR. V and J calls and clone size are copied from that table; D and trimming were computed from the DNA. The sample has roughly 130,000 clones, about 86% seen once. Points on this clone: The sample holds other DNA sequences that translate to the same CDR3.

Sequenced material: peripheral blood. This sequence was found in a woman aged 45-60 years with acute or convalescent COVID-19.

The CDR3 spells CASSPQGNTEAFF. Written as DNA, the CDR3 is TGTGCCAGCTCTCCCCAGGGGAACACTGAAGCTTTCTTT. The V call is TRBV18, the J call TRBJ1-1; the D gene is possibly TRBD1 (5 bases). Trimming cost V 6 bases and J 1 base, with 9 bases left between them. This CDR3 is 13 amino acids long. Germline V CDR1 and CDR2: KGHSH, LQKENI.